This T cell receptor beta chain was recorded in a study of T-cell memory formation after mild COVID-19. Study-wide points: Some responding clones appeared in pre-infection memory, suggesting cross-reactive memory joined.

TCRdb fed the 5' RACE reads into MiXCR, producing one record per CDR3 protein. The sample carries hundreds of thousands of distinct CDR3 sequences, approximately 19% recorded once. About this clonotype: Antigen specificity is unknown.

Trimming took 7 bases from V and 6 from J; bases not matched to a gene: 10. This CDR3 spans 15 amino acids. The germline V gene has CDR1 MNHEY and CDR2 SVGEGT. The rearrangement uses TRBV6-2 or TRBV6-3 and TRBJ1-5; the match to TRBD1 covers 9 bases. Input material: PBMCs or a T cell subset sorted from them (not recorded which). The sequence was obtained from a man between 18 and 35 years old who had mild COVID-19 (a few samples of this study predate the infection). Cell type and time point are not known. The chain's CDR3 is CASTGGRDRVQPQHF. In DNA, the CDR3 is TGTGCCAGCACCGGAGGGAGGGACAGGGTTCAGCCCCAGCATTTT.